This TCR beta chain stems from a study of T cells in Graves' hyperthyroidism and ophthalmopathy. Per the germline V gene, CDR1 is MDHEN and CDR2 is SYDVKM. This CDR3 comprises 18 residues. Trimming at V came to 3 bases and at J to 0 bases, leaving 5 bases not matched to a gene. Ten or more counts support this clonotype. TCR beta CDR3 region amplification was performed from RNA transcripts. First-round RT-PCR targeting the TCR CDR3 was performed with the HTBI primer set. TCRdb reprocessed the multiplex PCR reads with MiXCR, giving one entry per CDR3 protein. The sample contains under 400,000 distinct CDR3 sequences, around a sixth of which appear only once.

The clonotype originates from a man aged 25-40 years with Graves' hyperthyroidism. Sequenced: blood. The chain carries TRBV28 and TRBJ2-7; TRBD2 aligns across 16 bases. As DNA, the CDR3 is TGTGCCAGCAGTTTCCCGGGACTAGCGGGAGGGATCTCCTACGAGCAGTACTTC. This sequence encodes CASSFPGLAGGISYEQYF.